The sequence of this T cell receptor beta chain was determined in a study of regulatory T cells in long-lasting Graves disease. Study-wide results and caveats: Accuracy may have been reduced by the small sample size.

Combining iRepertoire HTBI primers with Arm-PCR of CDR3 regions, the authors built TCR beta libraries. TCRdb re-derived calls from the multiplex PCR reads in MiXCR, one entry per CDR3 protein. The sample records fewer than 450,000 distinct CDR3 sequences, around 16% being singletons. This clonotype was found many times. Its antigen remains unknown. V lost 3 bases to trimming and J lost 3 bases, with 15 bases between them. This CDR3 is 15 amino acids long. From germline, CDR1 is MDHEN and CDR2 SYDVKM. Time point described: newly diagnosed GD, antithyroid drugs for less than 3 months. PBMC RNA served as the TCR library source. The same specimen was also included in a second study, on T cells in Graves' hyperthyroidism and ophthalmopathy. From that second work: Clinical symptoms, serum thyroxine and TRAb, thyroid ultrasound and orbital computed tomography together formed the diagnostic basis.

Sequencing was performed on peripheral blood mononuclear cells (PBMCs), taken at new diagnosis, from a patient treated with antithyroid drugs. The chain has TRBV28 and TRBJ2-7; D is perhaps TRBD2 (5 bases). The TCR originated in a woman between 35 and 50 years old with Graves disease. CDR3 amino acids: CASSFRDQRGYEQYF. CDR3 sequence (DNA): TGTGCCAGCAGTTTCCGGGATCAAAGAGGCTACGAGCAGTACTTC. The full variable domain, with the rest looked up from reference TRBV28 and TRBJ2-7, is DVKVTQSSRYLVKRTGEKVFLECVQDMDHENMFWYRQDPGLGLRLIYFSYDVKMKEKGDIPEGYSVSREKKERFSLILESASTNQTSMYLCASSFRDQRGYEQYFGPGTRLTVT.